These T cell receptor beta chains were read from a single sample in a study of Graves' ophthalmopathy and Graves' hyperthyroidism. TCRdb re-derived calls from the multiplex PCR reads in MiXCR, one entry per CDR3 protein. The profile shows 170,000 or so distinct CDR3 sequences, less than 45% of them singletons. Sequencing used peripheral blood. All receptors come from a woman between 35 and 50 years old with Graves' ophthalmopathy. The CDR3 runs from the conserved cysteine through the conserved F or W. The D gene is left open where the match is weak. A row's size may be missing; if present it is once, few, many or a size class.

clone size,D gene,V gene,J gene,CDR3 DNA,CDR3 protein
many,TRBD1,TRBV20-1,TRBJ1-1,TGCACCACAGAAGGGACAGCAGAAGCTTTCTTT,CTTEGTAEAFF
few,.,TRBV27,TRBJ1-1,TGTGCCAGCAGTTACGGGGGAAAAGCTTTCTTT,CASSYGGKAFF
many,.,TRBV28,TRBJ2-7,TGTGCCAGCAGATCCGTCACGGAGGACCCCATATACGAGCAGTACTTC,CASRSVTEDPIYEQYF
many,.,TRBV5-5,TRBJ2-7,TGTGCCAGCAGCTTGGCCATGGGGGGCGCCGAGCAGTACTTC,CASSLAMGGAEQYF
once,.,TRBV12-3/TRBV12-4,TRBJ1-1,TGTGCCAGCAGTTCTCCCGAGAATGGGAACACCGAAGCTTTCTTT,CASSSPENGNTEAFF
.,.,TRBV6-2/TRBV6-3,TRBJ1-2,TGTGCCAGCACCCAAGACCCCACATTCTATGGCTACACCTTC,CASTQDPTFYGYTF
.,TRBD1,TRBV6-1,TRBJ1-2,TGTGCCAGCCCTGAAGGCACTGGACAGGGGGCAATCTATGGCTACACCTTC,CASPEGTGQGAIYGYTF
.,.,TRBV6-5,TRBJ1-1,TGTGCCAGCAGTTTAAATCGTAATATGAACACTGAAGCTTTCTTT,CASSLNRNMNTEAFF
many,.,TRBV6-2/TRBV6-3,TRBJ1-6,TGTGCCAGCAGTTACAGGATTCCCTCTACTCGCAATTCACCCCTCCACTTT,CASSYRIPSTRNSPLHF
many,.,TRBV27,TRBJ1-1,TGTGCCAGCAGTTTATTACAGCCGAACACTGAAGCTTTCTTT,CASSLLQPNTEAFF
few,TRBD2,TRBV6-5,TRBJ2-7,TGTGCCAGCAGTTACCGGGAGGGTAGGTACGAGCAGTACTTC,CASSYREGRYEQYF
many,.,TRBV6-5,TRBJ2-2,TGTGCCAGCAGTTATGTCATCCTTGGGACGAACACCGGGGAGCTGTTTTTT,CASSYVILGTNTGELFF
many,.,TRBV24-1,TRBJ2-5,TGTGCCACCAGTGCGCGCCAGGGGGGCCGACAAGAGACCCAGTACTTC,CATSARQGGRQETQYF
.,.,TRBV28,TRBJ2-7,TGTGCCAGCAGTTTTGTGACTCCGCTTATCGAGCAGTACTTC,CASSFVTPLIEQYF
.,.,TRBV30,TRBJ2-7,TGTGCCTGGGGACTATCCTCCCACGAGCAGTACTTC,CAWGLSSHEQYF
many,.,TRBV7-2,TRBJ2-7,TGTGCCAGCTCTGCCCTTGTCGGGGTGTGGCAGTACTTC,CASSALVGVWQYF
many,TRBD1,TRBV6-1,TRBJ2-5,TGTGCCAGCAGTGAAACCAGGGGGCTAGGGGAGACCCAGTACTTC,CASSETRGLGETQYF
many,TRBD1,TRBV4-1,TRBJ1-5,TGCGCCAGCAGCCCACGGGACAGCCCTTTTAGCAATCAGCCCCAGCATTTT,CASSPRDSPFSNQPQHF
.,TRBD2,TRBV6-1,TRBJ2-5,TGTGCAAGCCAAACCGGGACTAGTAACCTCTGGGGGCAAGAGACCCAGTACTTC,CASQTGTSNLWGQETQYF
.,TRBD2,TRBV6-2/TRBV6-3,TRBJ2-7,TGTGCCACCTCGTGTGAACACCCGACTAGCGGGGAGGCGGAGTACGAGCAGTACTTC,CATSCEHPTSGEAEYEQYF
.,TRBD2,TRBV5-1,TRBJ2-2,TGCGCCAGCAGCCCACTAGCGGGAGTGGCCGGGGAGCTGTTTTTT,CASSPLAGVAGELFF
many,.,TRBV20-1,TRBJ2-7,TGCAGTGCTAAGCCAGTTCTCCCCTACGAGCAGTACTTC,CSAKPVLPYEQYF
many,.,TRBV28,TRBJ1-4,TGTGCCAGCAGTTTAGGATCCAGGTGGGGTAATGAAAAACTGTTTTTT,CASSLGSRWGNEKLFF
many,.,TRBV2,TRBJ1-1,TGTGCCAGCAGTGAAGCTGGGGACATGAACACTGAAGCTTTCTTT,CASSEAGDMNTEAFF
many,.,TRBV12-3/TRBV12-4,TRBJ1-2,TGTGCCAGCAGCCCCGGTGAGGGGGGCTATGGCTACACCTTC,CASSPGEGGYGYTF
.,TRBD1,TRBV11-1,TRBJ1-1,TGTGCCAGCAGCTTAGGATCAGGGGGAAATGAAGCTTTCTTT,CASSLGSGGNEAFF
.,.,TRBV28,TRBJ1-5,TGTGCCAGCAGTTTACCCCGGGGGCCCCAGCATTTT,CASSLPRGPQHF
many,.,TRBV6-5,TRBJ1-1,TGTGCCATCAGCGGGGGGGTTGGCACTGAAGCTTTCTTT,CAISGGVGTEAFF
many,.,TRBV11-1,TRBJ1-5,TGTGCCAGCAGCTTGACAGGAGGGAGGGAGCCCCAGCATTTT,CASSLTGGREPQHF
many,.,TRBV19,TRBJ1-2,TGTGCCAGTAGCTCCGGGACGGAGATATATGGCTACACCTTC,CASSSGTEIYGYTF
.,.,TRBV12-3/TRBV12-4,TRBJ1-2,TGTGCCAGCAGTTTATCGACGGAGTATGGCTACACCTTC,CASSLSTEYGYTF
.,.,TRBV12-3/TRBV12-4,TRBJ1-1,TGTGCCAGCAGCTCTCAGACAGGCGAGAACACTGAAGCTTTCTTT,CASSSQTGENTEAFF
many,.,TRBV28,TRBJ2-7,TGTGCCAGCAGTTTTTTAGGCACAGCCGCCCACGAGCAGTACTTC,CASSFLGTAAHEQYF
many,TRBD2,TRBV12-3/TRBV12-4,TRBJ2-5,TGTGCCAGCAGTCGCCCAGCGGGGGAGGAGACCCAGTACTTC,CASSRPAGEETQYF
many,TRBD1,TRBV12-3/TRBV12-4,TRBJ1-1,TGTGCCAGCAGTCTCGGGACAGGGAGGAGTGAAGCTTTCTTT,CASSLGTGRSEAFF
.,.,TRBV12-3/TRBV12-4,TRBJ2-6,TGTGCCAGCAGTATTATCGGTGTCTCTGGGGCCAACGTCCTGACTTTC,CASSIIGVSGANVLTF
many,.,TRBV12-3/TRBV12-4,TRBJ1-1,TGTGCCAGCGGTTACAGGGCCCTTGAAGCTTTCTTT,CASGYRALEAFF
.,TRBD1,TRBV20-1,TRBJ1-2,TGCAGTGTGGAGGGGACAGCACGACTAGCTAACTATGGCTACACCTTC,CSVEGTARLANYGYTF
.,TRBD1,TRBV15,TRBJ2-7,TGTGCCACCGCCCTCCGGGACAGGGAGACAGGGCAGTACTTC,CATALRDRETGQYF
.,TRBD2,TRBV25-1,TRBJ2-7,TGTGCCAGCAGTGCCCATAGCGGGGGGAACTACGAGCAGTACTTC,CASSAHSGGNYEQYF
many,.,TRBV29-1,TRBJ1-2,TGCAGCGTTGACAGGACAGACTATGGCTACACCTTC,CSVDRTDYGYTF